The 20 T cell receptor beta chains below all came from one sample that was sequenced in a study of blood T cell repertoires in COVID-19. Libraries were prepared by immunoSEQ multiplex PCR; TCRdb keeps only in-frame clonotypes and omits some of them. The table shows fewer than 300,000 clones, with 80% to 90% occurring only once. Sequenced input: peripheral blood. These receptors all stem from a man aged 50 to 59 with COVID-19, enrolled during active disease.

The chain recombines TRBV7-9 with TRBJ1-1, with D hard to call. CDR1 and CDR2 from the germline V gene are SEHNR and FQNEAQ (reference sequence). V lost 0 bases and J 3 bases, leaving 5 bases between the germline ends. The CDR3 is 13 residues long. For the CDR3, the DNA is TGTGCCAGCAGCTTAGCTACAGACACTGAAGCTTTCTTT. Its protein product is CASSLATDTEAFF. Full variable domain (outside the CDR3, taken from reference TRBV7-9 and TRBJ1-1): DTGVSQNPRHKITKRGQNVTFRCDPISEHNRLYWYRQTLGQGPEFLTYFQNEAQLEKSRLLSDRFSAERPKGSFSTLEIQRTEQGDSAMYLCASSLATDTEAFFGQGTRLTVV.

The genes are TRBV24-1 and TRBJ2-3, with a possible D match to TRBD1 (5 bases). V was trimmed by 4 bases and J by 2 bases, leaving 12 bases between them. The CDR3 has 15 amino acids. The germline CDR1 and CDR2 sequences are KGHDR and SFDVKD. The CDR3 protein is CATSEPQGPTDTQYF. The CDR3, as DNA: TGTGCCACCAGTGAGCCCCAGGGCCCCACAGATACGCAGTATTTT.

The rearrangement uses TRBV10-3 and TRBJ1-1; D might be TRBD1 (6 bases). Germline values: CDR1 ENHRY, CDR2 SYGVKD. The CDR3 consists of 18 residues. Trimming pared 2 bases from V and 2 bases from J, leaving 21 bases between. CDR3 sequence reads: CAISEPPGRRGGNTEAFF. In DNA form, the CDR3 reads TGTGCCATCAGTGAGCCACCTGGGAGGAGGGGGGGTAACACTGAAGCTTTCTTT.

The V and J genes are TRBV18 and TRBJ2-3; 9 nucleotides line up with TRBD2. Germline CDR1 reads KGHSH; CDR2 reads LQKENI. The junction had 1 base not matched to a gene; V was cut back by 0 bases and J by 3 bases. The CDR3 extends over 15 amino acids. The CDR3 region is CASSPPTSGTDTQYF. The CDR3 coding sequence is TGTGCCAGCTCACCACCGACTAGCGGAACAGATACGCAGTATTTT.

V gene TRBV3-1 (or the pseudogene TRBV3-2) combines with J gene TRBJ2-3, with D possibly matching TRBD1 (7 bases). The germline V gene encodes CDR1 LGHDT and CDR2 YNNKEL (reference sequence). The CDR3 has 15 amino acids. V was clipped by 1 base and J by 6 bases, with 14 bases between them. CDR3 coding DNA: TGTGCCAGCAGCCAAGGCCTCAGGGGGGAGGATACGCAGTATTTT. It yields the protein CASSQGLRGEDTQYF.

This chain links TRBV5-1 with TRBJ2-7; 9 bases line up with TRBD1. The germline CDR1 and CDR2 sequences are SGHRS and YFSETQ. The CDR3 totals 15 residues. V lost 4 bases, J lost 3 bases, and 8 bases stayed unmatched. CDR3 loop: CASSPGGGQGYEQYF. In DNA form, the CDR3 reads TGCGCCAGCAGCCCTGGGGGGGGACAGGGCTACGAGCAGTACTTC.

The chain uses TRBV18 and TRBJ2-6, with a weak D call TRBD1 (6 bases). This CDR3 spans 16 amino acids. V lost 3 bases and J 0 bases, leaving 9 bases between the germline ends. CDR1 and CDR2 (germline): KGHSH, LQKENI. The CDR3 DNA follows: TGTGCCAGCTCACCCAGGACAGACTCTGGGGCCAACGTCCTGACTTTC. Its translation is CASSPRTDSGANVLTF.

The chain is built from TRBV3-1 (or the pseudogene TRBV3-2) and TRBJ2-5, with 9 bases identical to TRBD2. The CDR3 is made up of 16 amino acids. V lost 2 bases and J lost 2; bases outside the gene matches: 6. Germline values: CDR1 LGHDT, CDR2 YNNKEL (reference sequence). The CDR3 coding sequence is TGTGCCAGCAGCCAAAATATAGCGGGGGTTCAAGAGACCCAGTACTTC. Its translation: CASSQNIAGVQETQYF.

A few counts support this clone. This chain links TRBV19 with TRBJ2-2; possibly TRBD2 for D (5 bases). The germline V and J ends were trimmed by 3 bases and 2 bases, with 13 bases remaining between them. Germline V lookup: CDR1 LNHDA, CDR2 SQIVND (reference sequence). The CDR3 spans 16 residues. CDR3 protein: CASSIRQRPNTGELFF. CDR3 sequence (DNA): TGTGCCAGTAGTATCCGTCAGCGGCCTAACACCGGGGAGCTGTTTTTT.

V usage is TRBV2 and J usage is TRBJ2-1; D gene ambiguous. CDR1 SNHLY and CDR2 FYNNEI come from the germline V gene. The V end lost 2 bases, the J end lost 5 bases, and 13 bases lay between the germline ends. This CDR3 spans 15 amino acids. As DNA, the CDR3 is TGTGCCAGCAGTGAAAGGCGGAGTCCTAACAATGAGCAGTTCTTC. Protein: CASSERRSPNNEQFF.

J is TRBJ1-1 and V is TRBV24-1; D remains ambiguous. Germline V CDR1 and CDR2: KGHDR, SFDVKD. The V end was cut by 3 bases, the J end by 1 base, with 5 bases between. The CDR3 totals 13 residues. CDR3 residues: CATSDTSNTEAFF. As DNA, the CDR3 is TGTGCCACCAGTGATACATCGAACACTGAAGCTTTCTTT.

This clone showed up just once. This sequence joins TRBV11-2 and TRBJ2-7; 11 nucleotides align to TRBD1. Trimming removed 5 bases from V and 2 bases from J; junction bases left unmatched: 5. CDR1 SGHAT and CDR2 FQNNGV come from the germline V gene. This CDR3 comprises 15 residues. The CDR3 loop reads CASSRGQGAPYEQYF. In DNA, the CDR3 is TGTGCCAGCAGCCGCGGACAGGGGGCTCCCTACGAGCAGTACTTC. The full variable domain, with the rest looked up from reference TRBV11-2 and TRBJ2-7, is EAGVAQSPRYKIIEKRQSVAFWCNPISGHATLYWYQQILGQGPKLLIQFQNNGVVDDSQLPKDRFSAERLKGVDSTLKIQPAKLEDSAVYLCASSRGQGAPYEQYFGPGTRLTVT.

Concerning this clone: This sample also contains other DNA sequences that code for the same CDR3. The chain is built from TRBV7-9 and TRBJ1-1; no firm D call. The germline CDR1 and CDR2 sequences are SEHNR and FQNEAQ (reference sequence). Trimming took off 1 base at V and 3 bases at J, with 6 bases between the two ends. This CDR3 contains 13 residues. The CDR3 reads CASSLGGDTEAFF. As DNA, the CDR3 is TGTGCCAGCAGCTTAGGAGGCGACACTGAAGCTTTCTTT.

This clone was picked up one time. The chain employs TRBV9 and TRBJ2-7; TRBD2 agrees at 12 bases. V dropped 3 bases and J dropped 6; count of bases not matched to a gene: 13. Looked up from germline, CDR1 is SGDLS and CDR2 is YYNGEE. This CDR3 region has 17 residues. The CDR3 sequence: CASSARTLAGGLVEQYF. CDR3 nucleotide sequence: TGTGCCAGCAGCGCTCGAACACTAGCGGGGGGTCTAGTCGAGCAGTACTTC.

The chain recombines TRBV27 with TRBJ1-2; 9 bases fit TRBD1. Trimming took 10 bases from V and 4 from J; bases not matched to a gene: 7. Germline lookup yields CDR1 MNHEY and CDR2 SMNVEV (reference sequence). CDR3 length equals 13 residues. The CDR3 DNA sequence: TGTGCCACTGGGGGACAGGGATCCTATGGCTACACCTTC. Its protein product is CATGGQGSYGYTF.

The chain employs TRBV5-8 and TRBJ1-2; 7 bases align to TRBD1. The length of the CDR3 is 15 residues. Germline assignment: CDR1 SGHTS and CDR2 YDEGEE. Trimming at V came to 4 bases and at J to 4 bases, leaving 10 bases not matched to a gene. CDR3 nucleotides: TGTGCCAGCAGCAAAGGGACAGCGAGGGGCTATGGCTACACCTTC. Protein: CASSKGTARGYGYTF.

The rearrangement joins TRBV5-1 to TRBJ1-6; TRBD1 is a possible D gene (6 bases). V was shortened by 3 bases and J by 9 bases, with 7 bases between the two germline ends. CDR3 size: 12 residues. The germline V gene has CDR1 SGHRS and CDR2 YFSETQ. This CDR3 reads CASSSDSSPLHF. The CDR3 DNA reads TGCGCCAGCAGCTCGGACAGTTCACCCCTCCACTTT.

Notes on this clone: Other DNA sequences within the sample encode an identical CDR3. The DNA of the CDR3 is TGCGCCAGCAGCTTGGCGGGGAACACCGGGGAGCTGTTTTTT. This encodes CASSLAGNTGELFF. This rearrangement joins TRBV5-1 to TRBJ2-2; D unclear. Germline-derived CDR1 and CDR2 are SGHRS and YFSETQ. V shed 0 bases and J shed 1 base, with 4 bases lying between them. This CDR3 region has 14 residues.

DNA for the CDR3: TGCGCCAGCAGCCAAGTCGGGACAGGGGGGTATGGCTACACCTTC. Its protein is CASSQVGTGGYGYTF. The genes are TRBV4-3 and TRBJ1-2, with 11 positions matching TRBD1. Losses at the gene ends were 1 base for V and 5 bases for J; bases not matched to a gene: 3. The CDR3 is 15 residues long. Germline-derived CDR1 and CDR2 are LGHNA and YSLEER.

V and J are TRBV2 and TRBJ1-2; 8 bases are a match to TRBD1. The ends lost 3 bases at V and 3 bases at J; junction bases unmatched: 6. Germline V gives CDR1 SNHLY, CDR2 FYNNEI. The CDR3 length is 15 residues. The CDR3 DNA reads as TGTGCCAGCAGTGATGTCAGGGGGCCGGACTATGGCTACACCTTC. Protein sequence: CASSDVRGPDYGYTF.